Shown below are 15 T cell receptor beta chains from a single sample sequenced in a study of human T cells and chemical hapten exposure. Time point: patch test 1, 2 weeks after DPC sensitization. Treatment defined: therapeutic diphenylcyclopropenone sensitization with weekly scalp DPC. TCRdb itself ran the RACE reads through MiXCR, one entry per CDR3 protein. The data show tens of thousands of distinct CDR3 sequences, with around 11% seen just once and about 4% held by the top ten. The material was whole blood, obtained in connection with sensitization to the hapten diphenylcyclopropenone (DPC). These receptors all stem from a woman aged 55 to 70 with alopecia areata. Some clones in this sample may be carry-over from other donors' samples.

This clonotype showed up just a few times. V is TRBV20-1 and J is TRBJ2-2; a weak D match, TRBD2 (6 bases). The CDR3 spans 14 residues. V lost 3 bases to trimming and J lost 5 bases, with 13 bases between them. Looked up from germline, CDR1 is DFQATT and CDR2 is SNEGSKA (reference sequence). The CDR3 DNA reads as TGCAGTGCTAGGGACCCCGGAGGGACCGGGGAGCTGTTTTTT. This codes for CSARDPGGTGELFF.

This clonotype was seen more than once but under ten times. The genes are TRBV5-1 and TRBJ2-1; D remains unclear. Germline V lookup: CDR1 SGHRS, CDR2 YFSETQ. Trimming shortened V by 0 bases and J by 6 bases, and 7 bases separated the two germline ends. The CDR3 has 13 amino acids. Here the CDR3 reads CASSLAQRNEQFF. The CDR3 bases are TGCGCCAGCAGCTTGGCCCAGCGCAATGAGCAGTTCTTC.

This clonotype was recorded at least ten times. The J gene is TRBJ1-4, the V gene TRBV24-1, with a weak D call TRBD1 (6 bases). Trimming removed 5 bases from V and 6 bases from J, with 15 bases in between. The CDR3 has 15 amino acids. CDR1 is KGHDR and CDR2 is SFDVKD in the germline V gene. The DNA for the CDR3 is TGTGCCACCAGTGCCAGGGGCAGGCCTGATGAAAAACTGTTTTTT. Translating it yields CATSARGRPDEKLFF.

V gene TRBV2 combines with J gene TRBJ1-5, with a weak D call TRBD1 (5 bases). From germline, CDR1 is SNHLY and CDR2 FYNNEI. The CDR3 has 15 residues. The germline V and J ends were trimmed by 5 bases and 0 bases, with 11 bases remaining between them. CDR3 sequence: CASSLRTFSNQPQHF. For the CDR3, the DNA is TGTGCCAGCAGTCTCCGGACATTTAGCAATCAGCCCCAGCATTTT.

This clonotype was observed a handful of times. The J gene is TRBJ2-5, the V gene TRBV14; D gene uncertain. Germline V gene data show CDR1 as SGHDN and CDR2 as FVKESK. V was cut by 3 bases and J by 4 bases, with 18 bases left in between. CDR3 length: 16 residues. CDR3 DNA sequence: TGTGCCAGCAGCCAGCCGACTGGGAAAATGCGAGAGACCCAGTACTTC. It specifies CASSQPTGKMRETQYF.

The V gene is TRBV27, the J gene TRBJ1-6; the D gene is possibly TRBD1 (6 bases). Trimming took 5 bases from V and 0 from J, leaving 11 bases between them. CDR1 is MNHEY and CDR2 is SMNVEV in the germline V gene (reference sequence). The CDR3 runs 16 residues. The CDR3 nucleotides read TGTGCCAGCAGTGGACTAGGGGGCTCCTATAATTCACCCCTCCACTTT. Its protein is CASSGLGGSYNSPLHF.

In the case of this clonotype: Given a much more abundant clone one base away, this may be a read error. Given the absence of the conserved phenylalanine or tryptophan at the CDR3 end, a read error is likely. The chain carries TRBV7-9 and TRBJ2-7, with unresolved D. Germline CDR1 and CDR2: SEHNR and FQNEAQ (reference sequence). This CDR3 region has 14 residues. Trimming shortened V by 5 bases and J by 2 bases, and 13 bases separated the two germline ends. The CDR3 nucleotides read TGTGCCAGCAGCCGTCCGGCCAGCACCTACGAGCAGTACCTC. The encoded protein is CASSRPASTYEQYL.

This clonotype was observed at least ten times. The chain combines TRBV11-2 with TRBJ2-3, with 8 bases identical to TRBD2. This CDR3 is 19 amino acids long. V dropped 6 bases and J dropped 2; count of bases not matched to a gene: 19. The V gene's germline CDR1 is SGHAT and CDR2 FQNNGV. The CDR3 sequence is CASRRTGGASIWATDTQYF. In DNA form, the CDR3 reads TGTGCCAGCAGGCGTACGGGGGGGGCCTCGATATGGGCCACAGATACGCAGTATTTT.

The chain combines TRBV3-1 with TRBJ2-5; weak D call: TRBD2 (6 bases). Trimming took 5 bases from V and 4 from J, leaving 11 bases between them. The CDR3 covers 13 residues. Germline lookup yields CDR1 LGHDT and CDR2 YNNKEL (reference sequence). In DNA, the CDR3 is TGTGCCAGCAGCTCCTGGCGGGGAGAGACCCAGTACTTC. It specifies CASSSWRGETQYF.

This clonotype came up once. V and J are TRBV9 and TRBJ2-1; 9 positions agree with TRBD2. The CDR3 has 15 residues. CDR1 SGDLS and CDR2 YYNGEE come from the germline V gene. The V and J ends lost 1 base and 7 bases, in that order; junction bases with no gene match: 6. The CDR3 region has the DNA TGTGCCAGCAGCGTAAATCCTAGCGGGGTTAATGAGCAGTTCTTC. Translated, it gives CASSVNPSGVNEQFF. The full variable domain, its missing parts supplied by reference TRBV9 and TRBJ2-1, is DSGVTQTPKHLITATGQRVTLRCSPRSGDLSVYWYQQSLDQGLQFLIQYYNGEERAKGNILERFSAQQFPDLHSELNLSSLELGDSALYFCASSVNPSGVNEQFFGPGTRLTVL.

A few counts support this clonotype. The chain is built from TRBV6-2 or TRBV6-3 and TRBJ1-5; possible D gene TRBD1, 5 bases. V was clipped by 2 bases and J by 6 bases, with 17 bases between them. This CDR3 region has 16 residues. Germline CDR1 is MNHEY and CDR2 is SVGEGT. CDR3 in amino acids: CASSYPPGGATQPQHF. CDR3 in DNA: TGTGCCAGCAGTTACCCCCCAGGCGGGGCCACTCAGCCCCAGCATTTT.

The sample holds a few counts of this clonotype. This chain uses TRBV21-1 with TRBJ2-5; TRBD1 is the table's D call and was not checked against the DNA. TRBV21-1 is recorded as a pseudogene. The CDR3 is 16 amino acids. CDR3 region: CASSKIKRGAQETQYF. The CDR3 coding sequence is TGTGCCAGCAGCAAGATAAAGCGGGGGGCGCAAGAGACCCAGTACTTC.

This clonotype occurred many times. This sequence joins TRBV11-2 and TRBJ2-5; the match to TRBD1 covers 8 bases. V shed 5 bases and J 5 bases; nucleotides not matched to a gene: 7. Germline-derived CDR1 and CDR2 are SGHAT and FQNNGV. The CDR3 runs 14 residues. CDR3 residues: CASSRQGARETQYF. As DNA, the CDR3 is TGTGCCAGCAGCCGCCAGGGGGCACGTGAGACCCAGTACTTC.

This clonotype was seen repeatedly, ten times or more. The chain links TRBV7-9 to TRBJ2-7; D gene ambiguous. In germline, CDR1 is SEHNR, CDR2 FQNEAQ (reference sequence). The V and J ends lost 5 bases and 0 bases respectively, with 11 bases between them. The CDR3 consists of 14 residues. As DNA, the CDR3 is TGTGCCAGCAGCCCAGGCTGGGGCTCCTACGAGCAGTACTTC. Translated: CASSPGWGSYEQYF.

J is TRBJ1-4 and V is TRBV9, with a possible D match to TRBD1 (6 bases). Trimming shortened V by 2 bases and J by 3 bases, and 14 bases separated the two germline ends. CDR3 size: 16 residues. Germline V gives CDR1 SGDLS, CDR2 YYNGEE. CDR3 loop: CASSVNPNRANEKLFF. CDR3 coding DNA: TGTGCCAGCAGCGTCAATCCCAACAGGGCTAATGAAAAACTGTTTTTT.